This T cell receptor beta chain was identified during a study of blood T cell repertoires in COVID-19. Study in general: Samples came from the United States, Italy and Spain, spanning acute and convalescent COVID-19. PBMCs, B-cell-depleted T cells, or T cells provided the cDNA or gDNA that made up the material.

Trimming removed 5 bases from V and 7 bases from J; junction bases left unmatched: 2. CDR1 is SGHRS, CDR2 YFSETQ, per germline. This CDR3 is 11 amino acids long. Original analysis: Researchers report that nucleated cell counts were estimated from reference gene primer amplification. Assay: immunoSEQ multiplex PCR; the TCRdb copy retains only in-frame clones and omits some. That table gives V, J and clone size, and the DNA gave D and trimming. The data hold roughly 59,000 clones, with approximately 82% observed a single time. This clone was detected many times. The sample was peripheral blood. The gene calls are TRBV5-1 and TRBJ2-7; 8 positions match TRBD2. This receptor was obtained from a man aged 80 or over with acute or convalescent COVID-19. The CDR3 loop is CASRLAVEQYF. As DNA, the CDR3 is TGCGCCAGCAGACTAGCGGTTGAGCAGTACTTC.